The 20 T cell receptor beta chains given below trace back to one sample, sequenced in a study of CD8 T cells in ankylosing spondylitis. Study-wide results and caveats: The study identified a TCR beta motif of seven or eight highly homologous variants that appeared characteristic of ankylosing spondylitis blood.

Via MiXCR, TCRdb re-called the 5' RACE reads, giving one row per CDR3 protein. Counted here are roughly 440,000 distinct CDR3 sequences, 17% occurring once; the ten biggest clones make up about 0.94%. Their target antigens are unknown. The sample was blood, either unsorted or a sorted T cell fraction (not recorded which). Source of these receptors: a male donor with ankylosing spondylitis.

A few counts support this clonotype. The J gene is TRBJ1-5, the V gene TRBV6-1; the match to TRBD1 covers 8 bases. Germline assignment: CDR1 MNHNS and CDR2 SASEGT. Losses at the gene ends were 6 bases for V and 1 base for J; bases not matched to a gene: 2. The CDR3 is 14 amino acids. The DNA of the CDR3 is TGTGCCAGCAGCCGGACAGGGAGCAATCAGCCCCAGCATTTT. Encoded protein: CASSRTGSNQPQHF.

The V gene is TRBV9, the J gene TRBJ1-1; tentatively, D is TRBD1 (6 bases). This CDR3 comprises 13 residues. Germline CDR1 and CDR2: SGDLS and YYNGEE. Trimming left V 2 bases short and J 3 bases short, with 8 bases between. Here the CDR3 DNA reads TGTGCCAGCAGCGTCAGGACAGACACTGAAGCTTTCTTT. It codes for CASSVRTDTEAFF. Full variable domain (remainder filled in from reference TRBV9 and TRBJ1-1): DSGVTQTPKHLITATGQRVTLRCSPRSGDLSVYWYQQSLDQGLQFLIQYYNGEERAKGNILERFSAQQFPDLHSELNLSSLELGDSALYFCASSVRTDTEAFFGQGTRLTVV.

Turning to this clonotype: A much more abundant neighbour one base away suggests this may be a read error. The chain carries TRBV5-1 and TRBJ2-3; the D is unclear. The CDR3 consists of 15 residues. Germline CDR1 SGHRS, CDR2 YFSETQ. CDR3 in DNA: TGCGCCAGCAGCTTGGTTGGTGGGAACACAGAAACGCAGTATTTT. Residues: CASSLVGGNTETQYF.

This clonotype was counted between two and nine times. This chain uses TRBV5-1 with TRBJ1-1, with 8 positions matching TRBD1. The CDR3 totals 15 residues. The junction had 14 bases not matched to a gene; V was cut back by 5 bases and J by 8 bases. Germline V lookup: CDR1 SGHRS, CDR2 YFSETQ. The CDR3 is CASRSGRDRSEEAFF. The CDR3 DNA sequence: TGCGCCAGCAGATCCGGCCGGGACAGGTCGGAGGAAGCTTTCTTT.

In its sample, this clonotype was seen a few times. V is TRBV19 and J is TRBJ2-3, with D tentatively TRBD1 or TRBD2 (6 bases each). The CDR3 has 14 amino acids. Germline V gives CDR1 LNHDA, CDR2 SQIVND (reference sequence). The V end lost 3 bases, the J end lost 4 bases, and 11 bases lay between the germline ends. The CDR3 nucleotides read TGTGCCAGTAGTATCCGGGGGCTGGCAGATACGCAGTATTTT. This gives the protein CASSIRGLADTQYF.

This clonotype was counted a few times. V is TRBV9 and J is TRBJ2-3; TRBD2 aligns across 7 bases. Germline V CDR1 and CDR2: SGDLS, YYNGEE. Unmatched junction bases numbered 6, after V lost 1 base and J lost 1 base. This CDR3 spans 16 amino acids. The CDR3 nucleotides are TGTGCCAGCAGCGTACAGGCTAGCGGACGCACAGATACGCAGTATTTT. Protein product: CASSVQASGRTDTQYF. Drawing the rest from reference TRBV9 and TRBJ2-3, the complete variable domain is DSGVTQTPKHLITATGQRVTLRCSPRSGDLSVYWYQQSLDQGLQFLIQYYNGEERAKGNILERFSAQQFPDLHSELNLSSLELGDSALYFCASSVQASGRTDTQYFGPGTRLTVL.

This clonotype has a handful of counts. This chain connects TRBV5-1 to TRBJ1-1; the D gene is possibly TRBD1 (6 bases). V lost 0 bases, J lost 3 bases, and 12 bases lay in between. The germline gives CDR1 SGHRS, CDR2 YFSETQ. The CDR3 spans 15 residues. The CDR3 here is CASSLVVGADTEAFF. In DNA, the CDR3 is TGCGCCAGCAGCTTGGTTGTGGGGGCGGACACTGAAGCTTTCTTT.

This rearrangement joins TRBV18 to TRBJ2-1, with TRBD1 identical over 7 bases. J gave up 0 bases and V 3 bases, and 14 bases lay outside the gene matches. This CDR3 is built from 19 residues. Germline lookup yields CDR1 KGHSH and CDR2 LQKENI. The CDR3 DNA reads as TGTGCCAGCTCACCGAACAGGGGCCCGCGGGTGGGCTCCTACAATGAGCAGTTCTTC. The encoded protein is CASSPNRGPRVGSYNEQFF.

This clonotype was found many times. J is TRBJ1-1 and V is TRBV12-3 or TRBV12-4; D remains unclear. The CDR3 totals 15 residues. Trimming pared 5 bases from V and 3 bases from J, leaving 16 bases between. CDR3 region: CASSPLEGADTEAFF. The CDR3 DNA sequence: TGTGCCAGCAGTCCCTTGGAGGGTGCCGACACTGAAGCTTTCTTT.

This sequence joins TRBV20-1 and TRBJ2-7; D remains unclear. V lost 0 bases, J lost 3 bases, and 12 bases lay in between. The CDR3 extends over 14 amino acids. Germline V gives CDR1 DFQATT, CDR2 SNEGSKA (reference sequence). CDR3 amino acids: CSARDHRAIYEQYF. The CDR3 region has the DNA TGCAGTGCTAGAGACCACAGAGCCATCTACGAGCAGTACTTC.

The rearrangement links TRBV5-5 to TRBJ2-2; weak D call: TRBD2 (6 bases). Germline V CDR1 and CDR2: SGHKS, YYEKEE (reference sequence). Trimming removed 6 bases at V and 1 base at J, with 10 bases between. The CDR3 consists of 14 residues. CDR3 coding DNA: TGTGCCAGCAATGGCGGGGTGAACACCGGGGAGCTGTTTTTT. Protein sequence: CASNGGVNTGELFF.

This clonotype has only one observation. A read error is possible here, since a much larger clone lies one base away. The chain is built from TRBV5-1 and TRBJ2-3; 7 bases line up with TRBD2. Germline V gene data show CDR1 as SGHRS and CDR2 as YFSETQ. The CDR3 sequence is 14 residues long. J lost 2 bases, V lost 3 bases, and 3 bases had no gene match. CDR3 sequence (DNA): TGCGCCAGCAGCTCCGGGACTATCACAGATACGCAGTATTTT. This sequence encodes CASSSGTITDTQYF.

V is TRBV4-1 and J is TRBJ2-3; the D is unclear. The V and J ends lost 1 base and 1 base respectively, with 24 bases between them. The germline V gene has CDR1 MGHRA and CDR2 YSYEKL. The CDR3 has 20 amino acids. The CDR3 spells CASSQVGGVTALLGTDTQYF. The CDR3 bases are TGCGCCAGCAGCCAAGTTGGTGGGGTTACTGCGTTGTTGGGCACAGATACGCAGTATTTT.

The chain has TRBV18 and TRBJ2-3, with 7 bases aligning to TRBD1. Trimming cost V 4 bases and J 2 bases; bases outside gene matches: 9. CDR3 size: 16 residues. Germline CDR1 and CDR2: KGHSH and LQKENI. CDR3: CASSLRQGMNTDTQYF. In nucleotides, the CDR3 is TGTGCCAGCTCACTCCGACAGGGTATGAACACAGATACGCAGTATTTT.

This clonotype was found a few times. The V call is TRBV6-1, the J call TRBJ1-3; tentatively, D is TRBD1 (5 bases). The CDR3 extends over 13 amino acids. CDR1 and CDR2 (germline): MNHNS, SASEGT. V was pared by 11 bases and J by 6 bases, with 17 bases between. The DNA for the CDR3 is TGTGCCGGAGCCAGAGGGGACTCAAACACCATATATTTT. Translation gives CAGARGDSNTIYF.

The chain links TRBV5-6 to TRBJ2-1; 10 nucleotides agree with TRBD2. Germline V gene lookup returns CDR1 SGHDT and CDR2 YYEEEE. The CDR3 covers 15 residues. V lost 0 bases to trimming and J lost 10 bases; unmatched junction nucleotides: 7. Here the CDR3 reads CASSLVLAGAREQFF. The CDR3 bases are TGTGCCAGCAGCTTGGTGCTAGCGGGAGCTAGGGAGCAGTTCTTC.

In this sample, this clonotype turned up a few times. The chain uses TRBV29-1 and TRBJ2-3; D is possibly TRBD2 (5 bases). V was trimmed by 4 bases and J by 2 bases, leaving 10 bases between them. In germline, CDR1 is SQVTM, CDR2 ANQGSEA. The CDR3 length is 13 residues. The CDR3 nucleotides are TGCAGCGTTGTTTCGGGGTTCACAGATACGCAGTATTTT. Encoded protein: CSVVSGFTDTQYF.

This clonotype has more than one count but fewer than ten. For the CDR3, the DNA is TGCAGCGTTGAAACCCAGCTGGGACTAGCGGGAGGGGGAACAGATACGCAGTATTTT. Encoded protein: CSVETQLGLAGGGTDTQYF. The chain employs TRBV29-1 and TRBJ2-3, with TRBD2 identical over 16 bases. This CDR3 spans 19 amino acids. Germline V gene data show CDR1 as SQVTM and CDR2 as ANQGSEA. V shed 2 bases and J 3 bases; nucleotides not matched to a gene: 11.

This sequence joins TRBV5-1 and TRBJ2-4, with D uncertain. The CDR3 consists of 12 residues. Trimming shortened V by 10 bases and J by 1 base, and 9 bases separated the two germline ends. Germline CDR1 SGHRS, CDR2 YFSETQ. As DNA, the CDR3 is TGCGCCTCAGTGAGGGCCAAAAACATTCAGTACTTC. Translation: CASVRAKNIQYF. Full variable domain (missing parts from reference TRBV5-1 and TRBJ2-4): KAGVTQTPRYLIKTRGQQVTLSCSPISGHRSVSWYQQTPGQGLQFLFEYFSETQRNKGNFPGRFSGRQFSNSRSEMNVSTLELGDSALYLCASVRAKNIQYFGAGTRLSVL.

CDR3 in DNA: TGTGCCAGCAGCTTGGAGAGGGGTGAGCAGTTCTTC. Protein sequence: CASSLERGEQFF. This chain connects TRBV5-5 to TRBJ2-1; either TRBD1 or TRBD2 may supply D (5 bases each). In germline, CDR1 is SGHKS, CDR2 YYEKEE (reference sequence). CDR3 length: 12 amino acids. V was shortened by 0 bases and J by 9 bases, with 7 bases between the two germline ends. Supplemented by reference TRBV5-5 and TRBJ2-1, the full variable domain reads DAGVTQSPTHLIKTRGQQVTLRCSPISGHKSVSWYQQVLGQGPQFIFQYYEKEERGRGNFPDRFSARQFPNYSSELNVNALLLGDSALYLCASSLERGEQFFGPGTRLTVL.